The text below deals with one T cell receptor beta chain. Its antigen is undetermined. This CDR3 has 11 amino acids. V dropped 4 bases and J dropped 8 bases, with 6 bases sitting between them. In germline, CDR1 is MDHEN, CDR2 SYDVKM. This record comes from a study of blood T cells in healthy people across ages. Study-wide results and limits: Age advanced and TCR beta diversity per million T cells fell, roughly linearly.

Samples each had at least 6 micrograms of total RNA extracted. Using a J-beta primer mix together with a sample-barcoded 5' primer, a second PCR was run for about 7 to 12 cycles. MiXCR, run by TCRdb on the 5' RACE reads, gives a single entry per CDR3 protein. The sample lists 1.5 million to 2 million distinct CDR3 sequences, roughly 32% occurring once. Sequenced: blood. The V call is TRBV28, the J call TRBJ2-1; D unresolved. The receptor was isolated from a woman aged 30 to 39 in good health. The CDR3 reads CASSYEHEQFF. As DNA, the CDR3 is TGTGCCAGCAGTTACGAGCATGAGCAGTTCTTC.